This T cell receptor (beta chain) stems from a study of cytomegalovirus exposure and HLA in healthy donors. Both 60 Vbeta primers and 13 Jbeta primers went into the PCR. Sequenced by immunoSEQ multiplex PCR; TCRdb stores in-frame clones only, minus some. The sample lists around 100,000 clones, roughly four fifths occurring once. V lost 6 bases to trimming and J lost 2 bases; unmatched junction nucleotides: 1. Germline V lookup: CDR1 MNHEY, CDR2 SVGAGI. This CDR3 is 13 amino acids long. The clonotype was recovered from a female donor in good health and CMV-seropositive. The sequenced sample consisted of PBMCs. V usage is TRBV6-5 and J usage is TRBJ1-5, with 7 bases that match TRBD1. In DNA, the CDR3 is TGTGCCAGCAGGGGACAGCGCAATCAGCCCCAGCATTTT. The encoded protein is CASRGQRNQPQHF.